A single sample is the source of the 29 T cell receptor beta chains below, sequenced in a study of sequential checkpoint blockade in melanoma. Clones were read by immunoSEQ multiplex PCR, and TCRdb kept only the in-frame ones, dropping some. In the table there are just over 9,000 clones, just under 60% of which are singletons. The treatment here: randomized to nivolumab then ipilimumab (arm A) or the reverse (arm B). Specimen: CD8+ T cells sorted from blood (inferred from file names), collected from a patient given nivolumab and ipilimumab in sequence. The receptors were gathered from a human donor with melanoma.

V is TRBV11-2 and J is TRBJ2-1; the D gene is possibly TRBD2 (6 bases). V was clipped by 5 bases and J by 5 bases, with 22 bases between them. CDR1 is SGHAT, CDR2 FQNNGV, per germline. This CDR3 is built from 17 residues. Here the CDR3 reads CASSPRVGGEANNEQFF. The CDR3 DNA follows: TGTGCCAGCAGCCCCCGGGTTGGAGGGGAGGCGAACAATGAGCAGTTCTTC.

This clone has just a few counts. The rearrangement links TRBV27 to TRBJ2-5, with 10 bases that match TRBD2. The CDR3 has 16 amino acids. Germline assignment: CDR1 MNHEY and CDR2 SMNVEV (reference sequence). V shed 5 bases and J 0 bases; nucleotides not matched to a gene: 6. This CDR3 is CASSELAGKYQETQYF. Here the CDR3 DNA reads TGTGCCAGCAGTGAACTAGCGGGGAAGTACCAAGAGACCCAGTACTTC.

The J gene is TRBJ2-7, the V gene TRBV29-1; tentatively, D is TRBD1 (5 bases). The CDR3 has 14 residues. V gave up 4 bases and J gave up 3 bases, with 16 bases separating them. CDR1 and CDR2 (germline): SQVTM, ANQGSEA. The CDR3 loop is CSVVGQGRFYEQYF. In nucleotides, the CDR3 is TGCAGCGTTGTCGGTCAGGGCAGGTTCTACGAGCAGTACTTC.

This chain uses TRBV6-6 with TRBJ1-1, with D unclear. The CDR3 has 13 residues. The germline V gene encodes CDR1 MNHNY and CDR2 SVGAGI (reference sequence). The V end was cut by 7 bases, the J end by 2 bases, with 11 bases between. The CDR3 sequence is CASTYGGNTEAFF. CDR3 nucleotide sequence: TGTGCCAGCACCTACGGAGGTAACACTGAAGCTTTCTTT.

The CDR3 sequence is CASSLSGGNQPQHF. CDR3 bases: TGTGCCAGCAGTTTATCCGGAGGCAATCAGCCCCAGCATTTT. V is TRBV27 and J is TRBJ1-5; no definite D call. The CDR3 totals 14 residues. CDR1 is MNHEY and CDR2 is SMNVEV in the germline V gene (reference sequence). Trimming removed 0 bases at V and 2 bases at J, with 5 bases between.

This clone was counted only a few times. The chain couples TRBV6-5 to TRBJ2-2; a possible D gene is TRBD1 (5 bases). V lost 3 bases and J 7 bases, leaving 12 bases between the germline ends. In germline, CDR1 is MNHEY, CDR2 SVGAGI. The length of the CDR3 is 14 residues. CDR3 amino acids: CASSYGPGHGELFF. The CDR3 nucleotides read TGTGCCAGCAGTTATGGCCCAGGGCACGGGGAGCTGTTTTTT.

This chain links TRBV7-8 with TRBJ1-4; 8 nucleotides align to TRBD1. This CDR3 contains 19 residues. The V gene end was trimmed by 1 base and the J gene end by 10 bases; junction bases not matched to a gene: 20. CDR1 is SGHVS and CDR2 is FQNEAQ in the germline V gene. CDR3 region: CASSLGTRTGTGAWSKLFF. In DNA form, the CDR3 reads TGTGCCAGCAGCTTAGGGACCCGGACAGGGACCGGAGCGTGGTCAAAACTGTTTTTT.

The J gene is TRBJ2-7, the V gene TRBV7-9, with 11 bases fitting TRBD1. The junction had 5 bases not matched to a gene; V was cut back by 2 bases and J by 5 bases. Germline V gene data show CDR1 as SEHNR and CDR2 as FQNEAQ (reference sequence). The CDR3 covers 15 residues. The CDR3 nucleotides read TGTGCCAGCAGCTTACGGGACAGGGGGAACAACGAGCAGTACTTC. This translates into CASSLRDRGNNEQYF.

In DNA form, the CDR3 reads TGTGCCAGCAGTTTCGGCGGGGGCTACGAGCAGTACTTC. It translates to CASSFGGGYEQYF. This chain uses TRBV27 with TRBJ2-7; 7 bases fit TRBD2. The CDR3 has 13 amino acids. In germline, CDR1 is MNHEY, CDR2 SMNVEV (reference sequence). Germline trimming cut 3 bases from V and 3 bases from J; bases unmatched to any gene: 2.

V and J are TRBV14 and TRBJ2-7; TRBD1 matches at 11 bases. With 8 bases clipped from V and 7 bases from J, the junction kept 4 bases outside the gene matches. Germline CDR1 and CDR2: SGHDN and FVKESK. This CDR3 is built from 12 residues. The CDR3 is CASGQGAVEQYF. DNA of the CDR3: TGTGCCAGCGGACAGGGGGCGGTTGAGCAGTACTTC.

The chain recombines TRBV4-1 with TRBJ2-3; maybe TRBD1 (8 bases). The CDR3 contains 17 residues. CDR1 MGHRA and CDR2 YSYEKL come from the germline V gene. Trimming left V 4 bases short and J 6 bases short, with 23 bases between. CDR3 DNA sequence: TGCGCCAGCAGCCTGACCAGTAGGACAGGGAGGGCGGATACGCAGTATTTT. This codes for CASSLTSRTGRADTQYF.

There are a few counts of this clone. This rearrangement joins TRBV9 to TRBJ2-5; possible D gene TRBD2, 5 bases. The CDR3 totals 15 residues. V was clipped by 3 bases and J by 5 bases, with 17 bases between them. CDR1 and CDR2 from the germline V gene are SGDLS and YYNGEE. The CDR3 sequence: CASSAFPGPGETQYF. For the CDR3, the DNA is TGTGCCAGCAGCGCCTTCCCTGGGCCGGGGGAGACCCAGTACTTC.

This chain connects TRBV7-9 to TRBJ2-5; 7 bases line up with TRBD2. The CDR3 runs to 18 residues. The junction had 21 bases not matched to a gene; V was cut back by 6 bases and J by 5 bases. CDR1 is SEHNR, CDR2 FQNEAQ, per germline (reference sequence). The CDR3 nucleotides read TGTGCCAGCAGTCTGACCCACGGGACTATCACTCCCCGGGAGACCCAGTACTTC. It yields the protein CASSLTHGTITPRETQYF. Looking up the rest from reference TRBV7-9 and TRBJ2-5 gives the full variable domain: DTGVSQNPRHKITKRGQNVTFRCDPISEHNRLYWYRQTLGQGPEFLTYFQNEAQLEKSRLLSDRFSAERPKGSFSTLEIQRTEQGDSAMYLCASSLTHGTITPRETQYFGPGTRLLVL.

CDR3 residues: CASSTTPTYEQYF. The CDR3 DNA follows: TGTGCCAGCAGCACGACACCCACCTACGAGCAGTACTTC. The chain joins TRBV9 to TRBJ2-7; no clear D. Germline-derived CDR1 and CDR2 are SGDLS and YYNGEE. The CDR3 extends over 13 amino acids. Trimming took off 4 bases at V and 2 bases at J, with 10 bases between the two ends.

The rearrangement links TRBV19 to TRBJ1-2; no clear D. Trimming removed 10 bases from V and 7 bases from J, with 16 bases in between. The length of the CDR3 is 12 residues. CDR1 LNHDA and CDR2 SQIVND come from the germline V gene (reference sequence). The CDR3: CATETEVSGYTF. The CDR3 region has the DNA TGTGCCACCGAGACCGAGGTATCTGGCTACACCTTC.

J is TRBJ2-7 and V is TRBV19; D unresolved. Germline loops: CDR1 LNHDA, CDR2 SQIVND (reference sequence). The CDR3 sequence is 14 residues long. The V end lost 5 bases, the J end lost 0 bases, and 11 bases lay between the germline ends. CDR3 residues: CASSPLHSSYEQYF. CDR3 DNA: TGTGCCAGTAGTCCCTTACACAGCTCCTACGAGCAGTACTTC.

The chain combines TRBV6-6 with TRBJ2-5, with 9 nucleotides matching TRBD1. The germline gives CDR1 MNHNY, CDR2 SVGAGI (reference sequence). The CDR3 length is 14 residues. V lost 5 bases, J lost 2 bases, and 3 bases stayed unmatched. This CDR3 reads CASSETGGQETQYF. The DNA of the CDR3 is TGTGCCAGCAGTGAGACAGGGGGGCAAGAGACCCAGTACTTC.

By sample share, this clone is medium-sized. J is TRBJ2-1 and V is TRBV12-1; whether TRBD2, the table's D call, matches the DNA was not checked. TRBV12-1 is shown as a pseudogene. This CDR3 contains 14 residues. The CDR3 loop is CASSKSKGDNEQFF. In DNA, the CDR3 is TGTGCCAGCAGCAAGAGCAAGGGAGACAATGAGCAGTTCTTC.

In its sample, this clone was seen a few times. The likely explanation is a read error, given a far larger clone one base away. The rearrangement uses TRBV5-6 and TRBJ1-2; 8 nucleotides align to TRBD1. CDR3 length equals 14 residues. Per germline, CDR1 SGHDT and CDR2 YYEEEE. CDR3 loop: CASSSGTGHYRYTF. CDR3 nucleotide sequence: TGTGCCAGCAGCTCAGGGACAGGCCACTATCGCTACACCTTC.

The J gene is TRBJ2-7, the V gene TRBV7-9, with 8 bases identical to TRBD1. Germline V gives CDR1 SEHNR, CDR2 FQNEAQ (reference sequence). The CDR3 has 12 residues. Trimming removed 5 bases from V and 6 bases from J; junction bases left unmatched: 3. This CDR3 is CASSLGTGEQYF. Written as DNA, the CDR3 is TGTGCCAGCAGCCTAGGGACAGGCGAGCAGTACTTC.

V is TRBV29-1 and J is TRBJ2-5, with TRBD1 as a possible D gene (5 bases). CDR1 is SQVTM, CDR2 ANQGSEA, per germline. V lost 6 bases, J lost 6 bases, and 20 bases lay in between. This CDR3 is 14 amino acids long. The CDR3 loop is CSVPGAQGVKTQYF. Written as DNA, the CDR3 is TGCAGCGTCCCAGGAGCCCAGGGTGTGAAGACCCAGTACTTC.

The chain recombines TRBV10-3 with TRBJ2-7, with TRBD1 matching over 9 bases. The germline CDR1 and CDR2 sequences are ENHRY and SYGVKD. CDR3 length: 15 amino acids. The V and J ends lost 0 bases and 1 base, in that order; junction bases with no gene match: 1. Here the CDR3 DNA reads TGTGCCATCAGTGAGTCGACAGGGGGGTCCTACGAGCAGTACTTC. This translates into CAISESTGGSYEQYF.

CDR3: CASSLGPTGVDSPLHF. CDR3 nucleotide sequence: TGTGCCAGCAGCTTAGGACCGACAGGGGTGGACTCACCCCTCCACTTT. The chain joins TRBV7-4 to TRBJ1-6, with TRBD1 matching 8 bases. Germline trimming cut 1 base from V and 10 bases from J; bases unmatched to any gene: 9. CDR1 and CDR2 from the germline V gene are SGHVT and SQSDAQ. CDR3 length: 16 residues.

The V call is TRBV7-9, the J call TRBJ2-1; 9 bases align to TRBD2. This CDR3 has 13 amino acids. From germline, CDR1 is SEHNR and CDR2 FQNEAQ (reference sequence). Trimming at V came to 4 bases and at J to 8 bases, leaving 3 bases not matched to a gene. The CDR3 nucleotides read TGTGCCAGCAGCTCCGGGACTAGCTATGAGCAGTTCTTC. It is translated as CASSSGTSYEQFF.

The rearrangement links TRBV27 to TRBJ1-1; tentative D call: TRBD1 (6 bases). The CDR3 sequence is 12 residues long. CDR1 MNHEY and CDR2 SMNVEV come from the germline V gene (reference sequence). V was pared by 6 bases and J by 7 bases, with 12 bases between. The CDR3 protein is CASSHRDREAFF. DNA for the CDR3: TGTGCCAGCAGCCACAGGGACCGTGAAGCTTTCTTT.

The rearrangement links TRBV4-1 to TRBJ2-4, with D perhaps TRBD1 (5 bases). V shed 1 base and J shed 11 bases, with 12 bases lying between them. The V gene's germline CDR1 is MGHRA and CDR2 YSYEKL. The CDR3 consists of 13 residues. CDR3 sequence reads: CASSQGGIRLQYF. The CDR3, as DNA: TGCGCCAGCAGCCAAGGGGGCATCAGACTTCAGTACTTC.

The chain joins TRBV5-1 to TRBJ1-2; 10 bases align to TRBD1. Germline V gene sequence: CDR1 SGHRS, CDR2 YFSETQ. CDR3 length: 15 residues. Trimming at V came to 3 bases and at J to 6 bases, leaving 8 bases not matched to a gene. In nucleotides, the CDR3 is TGCGCCAGCAGCTCAACTGGGACAGGGGCTAATGGCTACACCTTC. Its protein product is CASSSTGTGANGYTF.

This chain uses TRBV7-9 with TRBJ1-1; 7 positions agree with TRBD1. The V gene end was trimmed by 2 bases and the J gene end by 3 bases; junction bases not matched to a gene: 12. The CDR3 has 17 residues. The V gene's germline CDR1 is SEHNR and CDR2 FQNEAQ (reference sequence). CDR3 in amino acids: CASSLSAVTGKDTEAFF. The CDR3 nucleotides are TGTGCCAGCAGCTTATCCGCAGTGACAGGGAAGGACACTGAAGCTTTCTTT.

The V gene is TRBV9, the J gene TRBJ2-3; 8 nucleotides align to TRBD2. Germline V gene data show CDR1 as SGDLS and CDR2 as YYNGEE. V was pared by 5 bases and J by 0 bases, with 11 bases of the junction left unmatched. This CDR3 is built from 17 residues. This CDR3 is CASSSPRGLGSTDTQYF. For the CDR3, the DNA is TGTGCCAGCAGTTCCCCCAGGGGACTAGGGAGCACAGATACGCAGTATTTT.